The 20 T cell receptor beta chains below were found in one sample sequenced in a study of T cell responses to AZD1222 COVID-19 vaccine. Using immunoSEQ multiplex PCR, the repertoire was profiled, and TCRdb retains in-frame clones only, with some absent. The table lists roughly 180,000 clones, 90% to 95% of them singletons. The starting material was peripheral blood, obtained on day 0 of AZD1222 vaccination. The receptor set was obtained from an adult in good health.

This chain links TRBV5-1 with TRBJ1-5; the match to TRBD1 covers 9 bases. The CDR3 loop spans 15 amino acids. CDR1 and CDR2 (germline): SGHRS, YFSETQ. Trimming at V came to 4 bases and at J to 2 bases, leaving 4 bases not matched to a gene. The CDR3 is CASSEQGARNQPQHF. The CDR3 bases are TGCGCCAGCAGCGAACAGGGGGCCCGCAATCAGCCCCAGCATTTT.

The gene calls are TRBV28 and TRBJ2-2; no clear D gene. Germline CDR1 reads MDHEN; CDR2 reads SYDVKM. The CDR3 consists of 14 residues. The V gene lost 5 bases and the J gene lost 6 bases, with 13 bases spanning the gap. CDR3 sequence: CASSGEQRPGELFF. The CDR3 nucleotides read TGTGCCAGCAGTGGGGAACAGAGACCCGGGGAGCTGTTTTTT. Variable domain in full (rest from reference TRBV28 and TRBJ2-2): DVKVTQSSRYLVKRTGEKVFLECVQDMDHENMFWYRQDPGLGLRLIYFSYDVKMKEKGDIPEGYSVSREKKERFSLILESASTNQTSMYLCASSGEQRPGELFFGEGSRLTVL.

This CDR3 reads CASSTGQGPSYGYTF. The CDR3 nucleotides read TGTGCCAGCTCAACGGGACAGGGACCATCCTATGGCTACACCTTC. This chain uses TRBV18 with TRBJ1-2, with TRBD1 matching over 9 bases. Germline assignment: CDR1 KGHSH and CDR2 LQKENI. V dropped 5 bases and J dropped 4; count of bases not matched to a gene: 8. This CDR3 region has 15 residues.

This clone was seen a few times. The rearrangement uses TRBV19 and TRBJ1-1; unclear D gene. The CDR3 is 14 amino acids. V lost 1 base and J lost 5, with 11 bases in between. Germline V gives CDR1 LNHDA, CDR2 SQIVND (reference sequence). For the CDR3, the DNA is TGTGCCAGTAGTATAGTTTCCCGGGAAACTGAAGCTTTCTTT. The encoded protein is CASSIVSRETEAFF.

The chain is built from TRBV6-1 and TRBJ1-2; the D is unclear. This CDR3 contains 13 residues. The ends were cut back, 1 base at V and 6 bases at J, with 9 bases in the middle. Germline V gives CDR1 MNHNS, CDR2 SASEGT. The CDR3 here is CASSEGEVDGYTF. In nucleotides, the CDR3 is TGTGCCAGCAGTGAAGGAGAAGTGGATGGCTACACCTTC.

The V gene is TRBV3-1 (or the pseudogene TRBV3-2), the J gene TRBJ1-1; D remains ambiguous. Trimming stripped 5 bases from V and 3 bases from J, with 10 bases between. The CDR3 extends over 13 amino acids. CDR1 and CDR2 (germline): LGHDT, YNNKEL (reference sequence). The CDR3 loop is CASSSSMDTEAFF. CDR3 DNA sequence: TGTGCCAGCAGCTCGTCTATGGACACTGAAGCTTTCTTT.

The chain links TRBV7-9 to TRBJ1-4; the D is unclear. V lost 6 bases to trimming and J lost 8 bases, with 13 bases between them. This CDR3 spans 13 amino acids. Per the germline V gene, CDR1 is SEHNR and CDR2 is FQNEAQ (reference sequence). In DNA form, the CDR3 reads TGTGCCAGCAGTTTACGAGCGGACGAAAAACTGTTTTTT. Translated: CASSLRADEKLFF.

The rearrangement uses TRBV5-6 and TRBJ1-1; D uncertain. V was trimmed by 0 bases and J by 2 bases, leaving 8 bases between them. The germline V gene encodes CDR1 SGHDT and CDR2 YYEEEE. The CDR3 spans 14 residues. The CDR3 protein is CASSLVGPNTEAFF. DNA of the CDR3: TGTGCCAGCAGCTTGGTAGGGCCCAACACTGAAGCTTTCTTT.

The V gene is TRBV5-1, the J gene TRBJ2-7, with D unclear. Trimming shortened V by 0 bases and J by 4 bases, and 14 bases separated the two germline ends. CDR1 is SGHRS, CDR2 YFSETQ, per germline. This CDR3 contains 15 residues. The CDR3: CASSLAPGQRYEQYF. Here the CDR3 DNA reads TGCGCCAGCAGCTTGGCCCCAGGCCAGAGGTACGAGCAGTACTTC. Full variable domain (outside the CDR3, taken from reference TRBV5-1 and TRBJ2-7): KAGVTQTPRYLIKTRGQQVTLSCSPISGHRSVSWYQQTPGQGLQFLFEYFSETQRNKGNFPGRFSGRQFSNSRSEMNVSTLELGDSALYLCASSLAPGQRYEQYFGPGTRLTVT.

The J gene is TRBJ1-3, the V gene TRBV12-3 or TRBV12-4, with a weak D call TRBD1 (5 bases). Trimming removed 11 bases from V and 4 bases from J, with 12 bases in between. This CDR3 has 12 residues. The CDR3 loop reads CASRVYGNTIYF. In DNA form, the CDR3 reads TGTGCCTCCAGGGTATACGGAAACACCATATATTTT.

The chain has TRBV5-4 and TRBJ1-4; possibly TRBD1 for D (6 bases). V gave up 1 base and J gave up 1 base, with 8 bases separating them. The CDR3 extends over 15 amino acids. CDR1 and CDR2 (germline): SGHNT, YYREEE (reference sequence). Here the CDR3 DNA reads TGTGCCAGCAGCTTGAGGGGGGTAACTAATGAAAAACTGTTTTTT. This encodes CASSLRGVTNEKLFF.

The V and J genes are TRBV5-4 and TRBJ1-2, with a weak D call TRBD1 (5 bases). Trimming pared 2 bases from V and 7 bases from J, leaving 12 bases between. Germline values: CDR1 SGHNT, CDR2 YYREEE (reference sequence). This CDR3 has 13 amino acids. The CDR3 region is CASSLSPGSGYTF. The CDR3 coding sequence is TGTGCCAGCAGCTTATCCCCAGGGAGTGGCTACACCTTC.

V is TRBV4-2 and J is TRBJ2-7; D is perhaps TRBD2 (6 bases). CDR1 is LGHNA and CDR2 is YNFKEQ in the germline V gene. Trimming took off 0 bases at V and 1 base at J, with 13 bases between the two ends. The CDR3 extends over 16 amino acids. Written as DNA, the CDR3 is TGTGCCAGCAGCCAAGATGGGGGGTCCAATTCCTACGAGCAGTACTTC. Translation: CASSQDGGSNSYEQYF.

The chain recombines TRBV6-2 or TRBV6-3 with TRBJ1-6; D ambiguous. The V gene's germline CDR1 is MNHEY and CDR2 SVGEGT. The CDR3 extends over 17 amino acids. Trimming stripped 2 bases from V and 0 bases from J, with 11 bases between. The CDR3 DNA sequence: TGTGCCAGCAGTTACGGTTTAGGCAGCTCCTATAATTCACCCCTCCACTTT. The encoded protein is CASSYGLGSSYNSPLHF.

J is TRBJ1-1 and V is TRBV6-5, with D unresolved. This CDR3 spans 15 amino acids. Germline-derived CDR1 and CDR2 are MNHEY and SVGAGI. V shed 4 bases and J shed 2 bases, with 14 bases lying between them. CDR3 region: CASSSEGSSNTEAFF. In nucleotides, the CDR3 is TGTGCCAGCAGTTCCGAGGGCAGCTCAAACACTGAAGCTTTCTTT.

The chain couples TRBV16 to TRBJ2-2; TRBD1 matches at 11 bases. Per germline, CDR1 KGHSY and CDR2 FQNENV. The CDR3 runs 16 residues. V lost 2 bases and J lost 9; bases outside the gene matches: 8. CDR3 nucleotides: TGTGCCAGCAGCCAAACCACGGACAGGGGGCGCCGGGAGCTGTTTTTT. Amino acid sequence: CASSQTTDRGRRELFF.

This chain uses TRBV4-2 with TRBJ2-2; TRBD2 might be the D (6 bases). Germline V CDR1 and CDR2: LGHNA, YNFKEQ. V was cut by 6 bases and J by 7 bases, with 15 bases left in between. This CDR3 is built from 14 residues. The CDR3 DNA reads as TGTGCCAGCAGGGGGGGAGGAGAGGTCGGGGAGCTGTTTTTT. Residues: CASRGGGEVGELFF.

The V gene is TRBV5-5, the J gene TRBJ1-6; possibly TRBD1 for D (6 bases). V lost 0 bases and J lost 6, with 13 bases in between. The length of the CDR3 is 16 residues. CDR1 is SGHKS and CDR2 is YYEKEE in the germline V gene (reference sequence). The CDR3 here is CASSLGGQGLNSPLHF. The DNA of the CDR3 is TGTGCCAGCAGCTTGGGGGGCCAGGGGCTTAATTCACCCCTCCACTTT.

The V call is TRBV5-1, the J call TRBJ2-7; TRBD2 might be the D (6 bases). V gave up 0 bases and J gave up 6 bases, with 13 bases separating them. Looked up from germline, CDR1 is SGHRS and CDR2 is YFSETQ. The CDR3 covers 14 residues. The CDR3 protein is CASSLDGSGSEQYF. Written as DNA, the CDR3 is TGCGCCAGCAGCTTGGACGGGAGTGGGAGCGAGCAGTACTTC.

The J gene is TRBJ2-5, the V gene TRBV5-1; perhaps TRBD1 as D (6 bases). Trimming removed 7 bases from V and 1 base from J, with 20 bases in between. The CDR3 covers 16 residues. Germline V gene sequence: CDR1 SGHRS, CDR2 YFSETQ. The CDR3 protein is CASEEGSQGPQETQYF. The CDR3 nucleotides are TGCGCCAGCGAGGAAGGGTCGCAGGGGCCCCAAGAGACCCAGTACTTC.